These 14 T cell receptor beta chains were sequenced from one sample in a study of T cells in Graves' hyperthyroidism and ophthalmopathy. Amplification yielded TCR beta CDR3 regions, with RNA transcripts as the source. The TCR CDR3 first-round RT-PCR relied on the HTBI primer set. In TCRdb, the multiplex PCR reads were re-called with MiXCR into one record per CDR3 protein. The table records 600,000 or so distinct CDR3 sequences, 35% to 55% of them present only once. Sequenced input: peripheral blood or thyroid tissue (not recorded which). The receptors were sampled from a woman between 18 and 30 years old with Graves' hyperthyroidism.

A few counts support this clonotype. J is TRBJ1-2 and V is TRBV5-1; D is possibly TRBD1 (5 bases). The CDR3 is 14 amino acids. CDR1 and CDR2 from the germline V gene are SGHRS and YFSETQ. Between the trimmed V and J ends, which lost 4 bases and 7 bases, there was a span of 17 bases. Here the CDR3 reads CASSMASGTAGYTF. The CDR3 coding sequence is TGCGCCAGCAGCATGGCCTCCGGGACGGCTGGCTACACCTTC. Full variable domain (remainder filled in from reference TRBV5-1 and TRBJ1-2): KAGVTQTPRYLIKTRGQQVTLSCSPISGHRSVSWYQQTPGQGLQFLFEYFSETQRNKGNFPGRFSGRQFSNSRSEMNVSTLELGDSALYLCASSMASGTAGYTFGSGTRLTVV.

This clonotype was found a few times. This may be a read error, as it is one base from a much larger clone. CDR3 protein: CATSGTGFELLF. The CDR3 DNA sequence: TGTGCCACCAGCGGGACAGGGTTCGAGCTGCTTTTT. The V gene is TRBV15, the J gene TRBJ2-2, with 9 bases fitting TRBD1. The CDR3 runs 12 residues. Germline V CDR1 and CDR2: LNHNV, YYDKDF (reference sequence).

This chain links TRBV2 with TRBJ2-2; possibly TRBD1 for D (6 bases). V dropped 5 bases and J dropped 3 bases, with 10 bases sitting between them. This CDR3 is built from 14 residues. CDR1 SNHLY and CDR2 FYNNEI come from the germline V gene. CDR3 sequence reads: CASSLQGDTGELFF. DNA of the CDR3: TGTGCCAGCAGTTTACAGGGCGACACCGGGGAGCTGTTTTTT.

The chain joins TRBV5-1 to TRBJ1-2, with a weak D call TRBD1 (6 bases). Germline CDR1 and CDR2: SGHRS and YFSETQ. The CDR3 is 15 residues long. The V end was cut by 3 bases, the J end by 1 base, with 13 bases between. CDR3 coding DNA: TGCGCCAGCAGCTCCCCTGGACAGATTAACTATGGCTACACCTTC. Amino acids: CASSSPGQINYGYTF.

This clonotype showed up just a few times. CDR3 in DNA: TGTGCCAGCAGCTCCCCTGATGGGGCGGCTAATGAAAAACTGTTTTTT. It codes for CASSSPDGAANEKLFF. V and J are TRBV7-9 and TRBJ1-4; the D gene is possibly TRBD1 (5 bases). This CDR3 spans 16 amino acids. Between the trimmed V and J ends, which lost 4 bases and 3 bases, there was a span of 15 bases. Per the germline V gene, CDR1 is SEHNR and CDR2 is FQNEAQ (reference sequence).

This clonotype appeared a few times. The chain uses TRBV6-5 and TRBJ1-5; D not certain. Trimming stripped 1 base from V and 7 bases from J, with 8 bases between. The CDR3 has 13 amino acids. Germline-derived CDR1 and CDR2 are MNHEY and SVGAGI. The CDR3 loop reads CASSYWLGQPQHF. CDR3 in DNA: TGTGCCAGCAGTTACTGGCTCGGGCAGCCCCAGCATTTT.

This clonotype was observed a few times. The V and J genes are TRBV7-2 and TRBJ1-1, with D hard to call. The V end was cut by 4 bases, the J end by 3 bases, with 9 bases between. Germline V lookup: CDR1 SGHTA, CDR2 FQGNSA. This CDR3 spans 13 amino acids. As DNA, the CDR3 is TGTGCCAGCAGCTCCGAACACCACACTGAAGCTTTCTTT. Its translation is CASSSEHHTEAFF.

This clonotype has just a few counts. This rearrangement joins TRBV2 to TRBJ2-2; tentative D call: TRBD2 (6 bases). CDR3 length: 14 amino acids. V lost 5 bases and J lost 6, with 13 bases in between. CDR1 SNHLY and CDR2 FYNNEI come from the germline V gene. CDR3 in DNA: TGTGCCAGCAGTTTACACGGGAGTCCCGGGGAGCTGTTTTTT. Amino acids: CASSLHGSPGELFF.

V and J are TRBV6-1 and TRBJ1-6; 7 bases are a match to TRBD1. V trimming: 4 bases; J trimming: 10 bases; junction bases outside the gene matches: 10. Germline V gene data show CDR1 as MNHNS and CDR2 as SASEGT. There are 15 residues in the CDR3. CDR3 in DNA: TGTGCCAGCAGTGCAGGACAGGCCCTAACCTCACCCCTCCACTTT. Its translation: CASSAGQALTSPLHF.

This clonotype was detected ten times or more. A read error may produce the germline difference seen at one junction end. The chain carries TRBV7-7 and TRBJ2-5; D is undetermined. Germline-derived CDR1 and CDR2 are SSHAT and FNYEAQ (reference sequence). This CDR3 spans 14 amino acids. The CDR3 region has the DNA TGTGCTAGCAGCCTTCCCGGGCCGCAAGAGACCCAGTACTTC. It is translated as CASSLPGPQETQYF.

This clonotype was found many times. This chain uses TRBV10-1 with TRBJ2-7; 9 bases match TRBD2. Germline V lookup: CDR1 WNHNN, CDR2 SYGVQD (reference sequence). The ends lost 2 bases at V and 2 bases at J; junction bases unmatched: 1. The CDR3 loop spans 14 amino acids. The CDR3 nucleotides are TGCGCCAGCAGTGAGGCGGGAGGGACCTACGAGCAGTACTTC. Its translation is CASSEAGGTYEQYF.

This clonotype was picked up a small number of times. Here the CDR3 reads CASSQGRPGYTF. The CDR3 region has the DNA TGTGCCAGTAGTCAGGGACGACCGGGCTACACCTTC. The chain recombines TRBV19 with TRBJ1-2; D possibly corresponds to TRBD1 (5 bases). The ends were cut back, 5 bases at V and 8 bases at J, with 12 bases in the middle. This CDR3 contains 12 residues. Germline V lookup: CDR1 LNHDA, CDR2 SQIVND (reference sequence).

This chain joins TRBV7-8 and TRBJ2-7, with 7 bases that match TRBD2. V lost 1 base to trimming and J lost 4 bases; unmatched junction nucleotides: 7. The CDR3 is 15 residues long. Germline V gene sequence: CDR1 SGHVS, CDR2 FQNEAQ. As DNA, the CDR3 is TGTGCCAGCAGCTTAGGACTAGCCCCATTGTACGAGCAGTACTTC. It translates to CASSLGLAPLYEQYF.

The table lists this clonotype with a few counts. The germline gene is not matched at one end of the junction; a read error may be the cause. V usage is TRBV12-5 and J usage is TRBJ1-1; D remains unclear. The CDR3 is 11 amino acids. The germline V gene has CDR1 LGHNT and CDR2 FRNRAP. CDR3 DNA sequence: TGTGCTAGTGGTTTGGTAGATCGTGTTCGCTTT. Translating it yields CASGLVDRVRF. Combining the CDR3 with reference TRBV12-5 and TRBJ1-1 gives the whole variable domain DARVTQTPRHKVTEMGQEVTMRCQPILGHNTVFWYRQTMMQGLELLAYFRNRAPLDDSGMPKDRFSAEMPDATLATLKIQPSEPRDSAVYFCASGLVDRVRFGQGTRLTVV.